These 29 T cell receptor beta chains share one sample of origin, sequenced in a study of early T cells in non-severe SARS-CoV-2 infection. One entry per CDR3 protein results from TCRdb running MiXCR on the 5' RACE reads. In the table there are about 83,000 distinct CDR3 sequences, around an eighth of which are singletons. Sequencing used whole blood. All receptors come from an adult who was a healthcare worker with PCR-confirmed SARS-CoV-2 infection or an uninfected control (not recorded which).

In this sample, this clonotype turned up a few times. The rearrangement links TRBV19 to TRBJ2-2; the D gene is possibly TRBD1 (6 bases). Germline V gene data show CDR1 as LNHDA and CDR2 as SQIVND (reference sequence). This CDR3 is built from 18 residues. Trimming took 6 bases from V and 7 from J, leaving 27 bases between them. The CDR3 is CASSLGPTGNLRGGELFF. In DNA, the CDR3 is TGTGCCAGTAGCCTCGGGCCTACAGGGAATTTAAGGGGCGGGGAGCTGTTTTTT.

This clonotype was picked up a small number of times. The CDR3 protein is CASSLRTGSEQYF. The CDR3 coding sequence is TGTGCCAGCTCACTAAGGACAGGGTCCGAGCAGTACTTC. The V gene is TRBV18, the J gene TRBJ2-7; 8 bases match TRBD1. The ends lost 4 bases at V and 6 bases at J; junction bases unmatched: 5. The germline V gene encodes CDR1 KGHSH and CDR2 LQKENI. This CDR3 has 13 residues.

The rearrangement links TRBV20-1 to TRBJ1-2, with 7 bases that match TRBD1. The CDR3 is made up of 19 amino acids. Germline V lookup: CDR1 DFQATT, CDR2 SNEGSKA (reference sequence). The CDR3 region has the DNA TGCAGACTTTCGCGGGACCGGACAGGAAGTCGTAGTAGTGACTATGGCTACACCTTC. It codes for CRLSRDRTGSRSSDYGYTF.

This chain links TRBV21-1 with TRBJ2-1; TRBD1 reflects the table's D call only, with no check against the DNA. TRBV21-1 is a pseudogene. CDR3 length: 14 amino acids. The CDR3 sequence: CASSKDPHHNEQFF. In nucleotides, the CDR3 is TGTGCCAGCAGCAAGGACCCCCACCACAATGAGCAGTTCTTC.

The rearrangement uses TRBV7-3 and TRBJ1-5, with a weak D call TRBD1 (6 bases). The CDR3 extends over 15 amino acids. CDR1 is SGHTA, CDR2 FQGTGA, per germline. Deletions cut 5 bases from V and 3 bases from J, with 14 bases between. The CDR3 loop is CASSLTGGPNQPQHF. The CDR3 DNA reads as TGTGCCAGCAGCCTGACGGGGGGCCCCAATCAGCCCCAGCATTTT.

This clonotype has ten or more counts. V is TRBV12-3 or TRBV12-4 and J is TRBJ2-3; 9 bases are shared with TRBD2. The J segment lost 6 bases and the V segment lost 4 bases, leaving 8 bases of the junction unmatched. This CDR3 has 15 residues. The CDR3 DNA follows: TGTGCCAGCAGTTCAAGAGCGGGAGGTTCGGATACGCAGTATTTT. It is translated as CASSSRAGGSDTQYF.

This clonotype has ten or more counts. The chain recombines TRBV5-6 with TRBJ2-4; a possible D gene is TRBD2 (6 bases). Germline CDR1 reads SGHDT; CDR2 reads YYEEEE. V lost 4 bases and J lost 8, with 10 bases in between. The CDR3 extends over 12 amino acids. The CDR3 region is CASSAGFHIQYF. CDR3 DNA: TGTGCCAGCAGCGCGGGGTTTCACATTCAGTACTTC.

This clonotype was counted ten times or more. The chain uses TRBV20-1 and TRBJ2-1; 12 nucleotides line up with TRBD2. The CDR3 totals 16 residues. J was trimmed by 4 bases and V by 2 bases; bases with no gene match: 6. Germline values: CDR1 DFQATT, CDR2 SNEGSKA (reference sequence). In nucleotides, the CDR3 is TGCAGTGCTAGAAGACTAGCGGGAGCGTCTTACAATGAGCAGTTCTTC. Its translation: CSARRLAGASYNEQFF.

The V gene is TRBV29-1, the J gene TRBJ1-2; 7 nucleotides align to TRBD1. CDR1 is SQVTM and CDR2 is ANQGSEA in the germline V gene. V lost 7 bases, J lost 4 bases, and 6 bases stayed unmatched. The CDR3 consists of 12 residues. As DNA, the CDR3 is TGCAGCGCCCGACAGGGAAGCTATGGCTACACCTTC. This gives the protein CSARQGSYGYTF. Full variable domain (remainder filled in from reference TRBV29-1 and TRBJ1-2): SAVISQKPSRDICQRGTSLTIQCQVDSQVTMMFWYRQQPGQSLTLIATANQGSEATYESGFVIDKFPISRPNLTFSTLTVSNMSPEDSSIYLCSARQGSYGYTFGSGTRLTVV.

This clonotype appeared a few times. V is TRBV5-6 and J is TRBJ2-7; 7 bases line up with TRBD2. The CDR3 is made up of 14 amino acids. With 7 bases clipped from V and 3 bases from J, the junction kept 10 bases outside the gene matches. CDR1 and CDR2 (germline): SGHDT, YYEEEE. The CDR3 region is CASGPSAGNYEQYF. CDR3 DNA sequence: TGTGCCAGCGGACCTTCAGCGGGGAACTACGAGCAGTACTTC.

This clonotype was seen ten or more times. V gene TRBV25-1 combines with J gene TRBJ2-1, with a tentative D call TRBD1 (5 bases). The CDR3 has 17 residues. Per the germline V gene, CDR1 is MGHDK and CDR2 is SYGVNS. Trimming pared 3 bases from V and 5 bases from J, leaving 20 bases between. The CDR3 loop is CASSETLQVGVDNEQFF. DNA for the CDR3: TGTGCCAGCAGTGAGACCCTACAGGTTGGGGTGGACAATGAGCAGTTCTTC. Together with reference TRBV25-1 and TRBJ2-1, the CDR3 gives the full variable domain: EADIYQTPRYLVIGTGKKITLECSQTMGHDKMYWYQQDPGMELHLIHYSYGVNSTEKGDLSSESTVSRIRTEHFPLTLESARPSHTSQYLCASSETLQVGVDNEQFFGPGTRLTVL.

This clonotype showed up just a few times. DNA for the CDR3: TGCGCCACCCAGGGGACAGATTTCCCCGGGGAGCTGTTTTTT. Translated: CATQGTDFPGELFF. The genes are TRBV5-1 and TRBJ2-2, with 7 bases lining up with TRBD1. Germline loops: CDR1 SGHRS, CDR2 YFSETQ. V was pared by 9 bases and J by 6 bases, with 11 bases of the junction left unmatched. This CDR3 is built from 14 residues. Full variable domain (outside the CDR3, taken from reference TRBV5-1 and TRBJ2-2): KAGVTQTPRYLIKTRGQQVTLSCSPISGHRSVSWYQQTPGQGLQFLFEYFSETQRNKGNFPGRFSGRQFSNSRSEMNVSTLELGDSALYLCATQGTDFPGELFFGEGSRLTVL.

This clonotype was recorded a few times. This chain uses TRBV12-3 or TRBV12-4 with TRBJ1-1; 12 bases line up with TRBD1. V lost 4 bases and J lost 1; bases outside the gene matches: 10. This CDR3 spans 18 amino acids. The CDR3: CASSSRGTGGGANTEAFF. The CDR3 region has the DNA TGTGCCAGCAGTTCACGGGGGACAGGGGGCGGTGCGAACACTGAAGCTTTCTTT.

V is TRBV30 and J is TRBJ2-2, with 9 bases matching TRBD1. This CDR3 has 16 residues. Per germline, CDR1 GTSNPN and CDR2 SVGIG (reference sequence). Trimming took 1 base from V and 6 from J; bases not matched to a gene: 9. The CDR3 DNA reads as TGTGCCTGGAGTGCGTCGAGGACAGGGGATCCCGGGGAGCTGTTTTTT. Its translation: CAWSASRTGDPGELFF.

The V and J genes are TRBV28 and TRBJ2-7; 8 bases map to TRBD2. The V gene end was trimmed by 2 bases and the J gene end by 7 bases; junction bases not matched to a gene: 7. From germline, CDR1 is MDHEN and CDR2 SYDVKM. CDR3 length equals 14 residues. The DNA of the CDR3 is TGTGCCAGCAGTTTACTAGCGGGTTCGGGGGAGCAGTACTTC. Amino acid sequence: CASSLLAGSGEQYF.

This clonotype was counted between two and nine times. The chain joins TRBV10-3 to TRBJ1-1; a possible D gene is TRBD1 (6 bases). Germline V gene data show CDR1 as ENHRY and CDR2 as SYGVKD. The CDR3 spans 12 residues. V lost 10 bases, J lost 2 bases, and 11 bases lay in between. The CDR3 reads CASTQGNTEAFF. CDR3 in DNA: TGTGCCAGTACACAGGGAAACACTGAAGCTTTCTTT.

This clonotype showed up just a few times. DNA for the CDR3: TGTGCCAGCAGCCCCCCAGGTTGGGGGGGTTGGGAGCAGTTCTTC. This translates into CASSPPGWGGWEQFF. The rearrangement joins TRBV7-9 to TRBJ2-1; TRBD2 matches at 7 bases. Germline CDR1 SEHNR, CDR2 FQNEAQ (reference sequence). V lost 5 bases to trimming and J lost 10 bases; unmatched junction nucleotides: 14. The CDR3 sequence is 15 residues long.

This clonotype was seen repeatedly, ten times or more. This chain joins TRBV19 and TRBJ2-1; 8 nucleotides match TRBD2. Germline V lookup: CDR1 LNHDA, CDR2 SQIVND (reference sequence). V lost 6 bases and J lost 5; bases outside the gene matches: 15. The CDR3 has 17 amino acids. The CDR3 DNA follows: TGTGCCAGTAGCCCCCAGCCAACTAGCGGCCCCCACAATGAGCAGTTCTTC. Translation gives CASSPQPTSGPHNEQFF.

The chain joins TRBV20-1 to TRBJ2-1; D remains unclear. This CDR3 contains 12 residues. The ends were cut back, 3 bases at V and 5 bases at J, with 8 bases in the middle. CDR1 is DFQATT, CDR2 SNEGSKA, per germline (reference sequence). CDR3 amino acids: CSASFRHNEQFF. The CDR3 region has the DNA TGCAGTGCTAGTTTCCGGCACAATGAGCAGTTCTTC.

The chain links TRBV6-5 to TRBJ1-2, with TRBD1 as a possible D gene (6 bases). Germline assignment: CDR1 MNHEY and CDR2 SVGAGI. The CDR3 loop spans 15 amino acids. Trimming left V 2 bases short and J 4 bases short, with 14 bases between. The CDR3 protein is CASSYKFLTGYGYTF. The DNA of the CDR3 is TGTGCCAGCAGTTACAAGTTCTTGACAGGCTATGGCTACACCTTC.

The table lists this clonotype with a few counts. The chain has TRBV3-1 and TRBJ1-4; TRBD1 agrees at 7 bases. Germline V gene data show CDR1 as LGHDT and CDR2 as YNNKEL (reference sequence). CDR3 size: 16 residues. Unmatched junction bases numbered 7, after V lost 6 bases and J lost 0 bases. The CDR3 spells CASRHTGETTNEKLFF. CDR3 nucleotide sequence: TGTGCCAGCAGACATACAGGGGAAACAACTAATGAAAAACTGTTTTTT.

Many counts were recorded for this clonotype. CDR3 bases: TGTGCCAGCAGCCCCGGGACTAGCGATTACAATGAGCAGTTCTTC. Amino acids: CASSPGTSDYNEQFF. The chain uses TRBV7-2 and TRBJ2-1; 10 bases agree with TRBD2. V shed 5 bases and J 4 bases; nucleotides not matched to a gene: 5. CDR1 and CDR2 from the germline V gene are SGHTA and FQGNSA. This CDR3 is 15 amino acids long.

This clonotype has more than one count but fewer than ten. The genes are TRBV20-1 and TRBJ2-1; D unresolved. CDR1 and CDR2 (germline): DFQATT, SNEGSKA (reference sequence). Trimming took off 5 bases at V and 6 bases at J, with 5 bases between the two ends. There are 10 residues in the CDR3. This CDR3 reads CSASRNEQFF. In nucleotides, the CDR3 is TGCAGTGCTTCACGCAATGAGCAGTTCTTC.

The chain links TRBV4-2 to TRBJ2-3; 7 bases fit TRBD2. The V gene's germline CDR1 is LGHNA and CDR2 YNFKEQ. The CDR3 is made up of 15 amino acids. J was trimmed by 3 bases and V by 0 bases; bases with no gene match: 3. The DNA for the CDR3 is TGTGCCAGCAGCCAAGATCGAGCGGGGACAGATACGCAGTATTTT. Protein: CASSQDRAGTDTQYF.

The V call is TRBV7-3, the J call TRBJ1-6, with TRBD1 as a possible D gene (5 bases). Germline V lookup: CDR1 SGHTA, CDR2 FQGTGA. V lost 4 bases to trimming and J lost 7 bases, with 14 bases between them. This CDR3 has 15 amino acids. The CDR3 reads CASSSSQGSNSPLHF. The CDR3 region has the DNA TGTGCCAGCAGCTCCAGCCAGGGTAGCAATTCACCCCTCCACTTT.

There are many counts of this clonotype. The rearrangement links TRBV10-3 to TRBJ1-2; 8 nucleotides agree with TRBD1. The germline gives CDR1 ENHRY, CDR2 SYGVKD. CDR3 length equals 15 residues. V shed 4 bases and J 4 bases; nucleotides not matched to a gene: 8. CDR3 DNA: TGTGCCATCAGTGCGCCAGACAGGGGCCCCTATGGCTACACCTTC. As protein: CAISAPDRGPYGYTF.

The chain recombines TRBV12-3 or TRBV12-4 with TRBJ2-1; 8 positions agree with TRBD2. With V trimmed by 8 bases and J by 5 bases, 11 bases remained unmatched. The CDR3 runs to 15 residues. The CDR3 reads CASGRPSGRHNEQFF. In DNA, the CDR3 is TGTGCCAGCGGCAGGCCTAGCGGGCGACACAATGAGCAGTTCTTC.

The V gene is TRBV24-1, the J gene TRBJ2-5; 10 bases are shared with TRBD2. The CDR3 runs to 15 residues. V lost 3 bases and J lost 4; bases outside the gene matches: 4. The germline CDR1 and CDR2 sequences are KGHDR and SFDVKD. The CDR3 region has the DNA TGTGCCACCAGTGATAGCGGGAGGGCCCGAGAGACCCAGTACTTC. Translated, it gives CATSDSGRARETQYF.

This clonotype has more than one count but fewer than ten. The CDR3 sequence: CASGVRVSEQYF. The DNA of the CDR3 is TGCGCCAGCGGGGTCAGGGTGAGCGAGCAGTACTTC. The rearrangement uses TRBV5-1 and TRBJ2-7; D is possibly TRBD1 (5 bases). Per germline, CDR1 SGHRS and CDR2 YFSETQ. This CDR3 contains 12 residues. Trimming pared 7 bases from V and 6 bases from J, leaving 14 bases between. The complete variable domain, with remaining parts taken from reference TRBV5-1 and TRBJ2-7, reads KAGVTQTPRYLIKTRGQQVTLSCSPISGHRSVSWYQQTPGQGLQFLFEYFSETQRNKGNFPGRFSGRQFSNSRSEMNVSTLELGDSALYLCASGVRVSEQYFGPGTRLTVT.